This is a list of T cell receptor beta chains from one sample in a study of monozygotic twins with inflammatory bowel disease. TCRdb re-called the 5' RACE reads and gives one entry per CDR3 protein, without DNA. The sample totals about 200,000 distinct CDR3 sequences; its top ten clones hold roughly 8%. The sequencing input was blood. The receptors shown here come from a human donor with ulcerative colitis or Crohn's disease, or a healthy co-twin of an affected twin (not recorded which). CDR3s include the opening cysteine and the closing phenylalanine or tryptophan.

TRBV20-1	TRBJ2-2	CSAVSSGRAFGELFF
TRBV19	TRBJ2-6	CASEAGISGANVLTF
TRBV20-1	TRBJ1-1	CSAMDTAYTEAFF
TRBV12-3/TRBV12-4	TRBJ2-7	CASSKTEERYF
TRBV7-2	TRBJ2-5	CASSSATGSGETQYF
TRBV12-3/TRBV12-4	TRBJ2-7	CASSLDGGSYEQYF
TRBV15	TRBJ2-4	CATSRFTRDKNIQYF
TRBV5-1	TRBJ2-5	CASSWGGVSETQYF
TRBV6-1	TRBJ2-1	CASSEARTRVHNEQFF
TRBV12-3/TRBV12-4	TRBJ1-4	CASRGTGGGHEKLFF
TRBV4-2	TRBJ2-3	CATSSGGVSDTQYF
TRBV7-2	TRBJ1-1	CASSFLGGVEAFF
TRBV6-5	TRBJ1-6	CASSYGGANSPLHF
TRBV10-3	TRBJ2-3	CAISEITSGRRTDTQYF
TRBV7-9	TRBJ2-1	CASSSLLAGKRINEQFF
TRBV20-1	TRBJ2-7	CSARDLQGGPYEQYF
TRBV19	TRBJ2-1	CASSIARLGQRRSNEQFF
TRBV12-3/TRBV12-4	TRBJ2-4	CASSLDGGRNIQYF